The sequence of this TCR beta chain was determined in a study of T cells in Graves' hyperthyroidism and ophthalmopathy. Study context: At the time of initial diagnosis and before any treatment, peripheral blood was collected.

PBMCs were obtained from 7.5 to 10 ml fresh peripheral blood. The CDR3 contains 15 residues. V was trimmed by 3 bases and J by 0 bases, leaving 11 bases between them. Study-wide findings and caveats: Blood also showed most of the thyroid clonotypes that were expanded above 0.001.

From RNA transcripts, TCR beta CDR3 regions were amplified. The HTBI primer set was used in a first-round RT-PCR of the TCR CDR3. MiXCR, applied by TCRdb to the multiplex PCR reads, yields one record per CDR3 protein. The sample carries under 450,000 distinct CDR3 sequences, approximately 14% recorded once. This clonotype has at least ten counts. What it recognizes is unknown. This sequence joins TRBV12-3 or TRBV12-4 and TRBJ1-2; D unresolved. The sequenced sample was blood. This clonotype originated in a woman aged 18-35 years with Graves' hyperthyroidism. This chain's CDR3 is CASSLSADANYGYTF. As DNA, the CDR3 is TGTGCCAGCAGTTTGTCGGCGGATGCTAACTATGGCTACACCTTC.